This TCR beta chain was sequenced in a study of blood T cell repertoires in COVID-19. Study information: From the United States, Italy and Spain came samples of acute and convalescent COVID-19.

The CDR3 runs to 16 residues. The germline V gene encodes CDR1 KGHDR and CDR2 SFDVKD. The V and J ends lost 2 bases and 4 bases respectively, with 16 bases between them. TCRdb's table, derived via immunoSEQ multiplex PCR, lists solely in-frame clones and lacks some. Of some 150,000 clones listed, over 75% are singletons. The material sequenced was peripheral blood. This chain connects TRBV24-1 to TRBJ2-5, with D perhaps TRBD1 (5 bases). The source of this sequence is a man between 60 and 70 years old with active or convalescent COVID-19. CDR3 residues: CATSDSNTGGAETQYF. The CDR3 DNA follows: TGTGCCACCAGTGATTCAAACACGGGTGGGGCAGAGACCCAGTACTTC.